This entry features one T cell receptor (beta chain) sequence. Its target antigen remains unknown. No quality values exist for individual bases; no much larger clone is one base distant. The sample comes from a study of shared clonotypes between healthy human individuals (dated by TCRdb to between 2020 and 2021). Looking at the study overall: The cohort comprised a couple of women and a few men aged 18 to 49 years. Per donor, three plates each were used for CD4 naive and CD4 memory, two for CD8 naive, and one for CD8 memory. To estimate repertoire size and how much clonotype sharing occurs between individuals, the study deeply sequenced the blood TCR repertoires of five healthy adults. To increase sequencing depth and limit assay-specific biases, TCR repertoire library preparation and sequencing were carried out by different laboratories using diverse techniques. Per donor, leukapheresis produced somewhere between about 0.85 and 9.5 billion PBMCs.

The donors were healthy, HIV-negative adults with no recently reported acute infections or vaccinations. Only Caucasian adults living in Nashville, Tennessee, USA were represented among the donors. Magnetic negative selection was used to enrich CD4+ T cells, after which naive cells were positively selected on CD45RA and the negative fraction became the memory subset. After blood collection by leukapheresis, PBMCs were isolated using Ficoll-Histopaque density gradient centrifugation and then cryopreserved in the vapor phase of liquid nitrogen. Purity and quantity of every magnetically sorted T cell population were checked by analytical flow cytometry. From each sorted fraction, genomic DNA was isolated and quantified by UV absorbance on a Nanodrop 2000c. Beyond this particular receptor, the publication reports: Pairwise subsampling indicated that sequencing depth was expected to affect the degree of clonotype sharing among donors. Sampling was limited to blood, and TCR repertoires in tissue likely differ from TCR repertoires in blood. Because the study included only a small number of donors, the genetic and exposure-history diversity represented was limited. Across a handful of donors, approximately 5% of naive CD4, roughly 3.3% of naive CD8, roughly 2.2% of memory CD4, and roughly 0.4% of memory CD8 clonotypes were shared. Naive subsets generally had larger estimated clonotype richness than memory subsets. Higher generation probabilities were observed for clonotypes shared by all four sorted-subset donors than for non-shared clonotypes. Rarefaction of sorted-subset datasets indicated incomplete sequencing despite the large sequencing depth.

Using the deep immunoSEQ assay, TCR CDR3 regions were amplified from genomic DNA by multiplex PCR. Genomic DNA extracted from each cell subset was distributed evenly over all wells of several immunoSEQ 96-well plates, and each plate served as one replicate. For sorted subsets, each replicate PCR was loaded with about 0.2 ug genomic DNA, equivalent to 25,000 to 35,000 T cell genomes. The purified libraries were quantified using a Qubit 3.0 fluorometer, sized with a Bioanalyzer 2100, and then quantified again using the KAPA Library Quantification kit. Every immunoSEQ 96-well plate was sequenced on a separate single-read 150-cycle Illumina NextSeq 550 flow cell. The paper's processing steps were these. The immunoSEQ output contained only junctional sequences without quality scores, so filtering could not match that applied to full-length reads. To assign V/J genes and CDR3, sequences were annotated using PyIR, a Python wrapper for IgBLAST v1.9, with IMGT germline references. Reads were filtered out if the reads had weak V/J assignments (E-value above 1e-6), no CDR3, stop codons, out-of-frame junctions, or ambiguous translated residues. V3J clonotypes were defined as sequences sharing the same inferred V gene, J gene, and CDR3 amino acid sequence. Percentage overlap between repertoires was computed as shared unique clonotypes divided by the size of the smaller repertoire. Richness of each repertoire was evaluated using RTK rarefaction, the Chao1 estimator, and Recon v2.1 estimates of unobserved clonotypes. OLGA was used to compute generation probabilities for all TCRbeta clonotypes that the gDNA method yielded from a handful of donors. The source is immuneACCESS, and TCRdb retained only in-frame sequences with V and J called. Part of the clones is not carried over; for the studies checked, unresolved V genes explain less than half of this, and the remainder is unexplained. Clonal size and the V and J genes are those of that table, whereas D and trimming came from the DNA. The sample data list 2 million to 2.5 million clones, and 85% to 95% of these were observed just once. The ten largest clones represent 0.3% to 0.4% of the sample.

CDR1 and CDR2 were assigned from the germline V gene (reference sequence) as MNHEY and SMNVEV. The V and J ends are trimmed by 2 bases and 4 bases, leaving 12 bases between them. Its CDR3 holds 15 amino acids, cysteine through phenylalanine. Only the CDR3 part of the read is kept: 45 bases, read in frame from the first base. The V gene is TRBV27 and the J gene is TRBJ1-5; the D segment cannot be called with confidence. This receptor was obtained from a man aged 18-30 years in good health. Some clones in this sample may be carry-over from other donors' samples. The sequenced sample consisted of naive CD4+ T cells from PBMCs. The sample's cell subset or site label, in plain terms: CD45RA+ positively selected. The CDR3 protein is CASSLRSWENQPQHF. The DNA sequence is given as TGTGCCAGCAGTTTAAGATCCTGGGAGAATCAGCCCCAGCATTTT.